The T cell receptor (beta chain) described here comes from a study of T cell repertoires in aging, cancer and after chemotherapy. Study-level results: Untreated cancer patients had significantly lower blood TCR diversity than age-matched healthy donors.

Amplification of TCR beta used genomic DNA extracted from peripheral blood. To note about this clonotype: The antigen is unknown.

A mixed TRB-A/B primer pool amplified rearranged TRB by multiplex touch-down PCR. Using its own MiXCR run on the multiplex PCR reads, TCRdb lists one record per CDR3 protein. Of about 13,000 distinct CDR3 sequences listed, about 26% are singletons. The CDR3 covers 12 residues. Germline-derived CDR1 and CDR2 are LNHDA and SQIVND (reference sequence). The germline V and J ends were trimmed by 6 bases and 5 bases, with 10 bases remaining between them. The source is a human donor in good health. The sample comprised blood. The gene calls are TRBV19 and TRBJ2-5, with D uncertain. Here the CDR3 DNA reads TGTGCCAGTAGCCTGGGTTGGGAGACCCAGTACTTC. Its translation: CASSLGWETQYF. The entire variable domain, with the rest obtained from reference TRBV19 and TRBJ2-5, is as follows: DGGITQSPKYLFRKEGQNVTLSCEQNLNHDAMYWYRQDPGQGLRLIYYSQIVNDFQKGDIAEGYSVSREKKESFPLTVTSAQKNPTAFYLCASSLGWETQYFGPGTRLLVL.